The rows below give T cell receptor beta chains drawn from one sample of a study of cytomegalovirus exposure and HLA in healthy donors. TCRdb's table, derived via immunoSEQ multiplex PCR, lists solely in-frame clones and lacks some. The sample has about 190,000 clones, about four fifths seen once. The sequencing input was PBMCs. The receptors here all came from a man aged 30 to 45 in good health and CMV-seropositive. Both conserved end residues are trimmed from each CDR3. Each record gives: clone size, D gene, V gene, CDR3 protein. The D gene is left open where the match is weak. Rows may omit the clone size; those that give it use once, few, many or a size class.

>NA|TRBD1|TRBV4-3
ASSQGLWPGTGAAGELF
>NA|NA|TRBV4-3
ASSQGTGYNEQF
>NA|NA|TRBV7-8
ASSLVATYEQY
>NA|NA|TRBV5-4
ASSFRDTETQY
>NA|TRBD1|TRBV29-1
SVGMQGEGYT
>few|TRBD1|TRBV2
ASRATGVMSTDTQY
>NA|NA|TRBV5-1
ASTRGGEETQY
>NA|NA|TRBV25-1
ASTDSTRQYNSPLH
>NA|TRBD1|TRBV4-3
ASSQYGQGQNEQF
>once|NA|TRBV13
ASSAPRGGDEKLF
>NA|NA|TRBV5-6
ASSPLMLMNTEAF
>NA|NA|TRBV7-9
ASSKGGPDQETQY
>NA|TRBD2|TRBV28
ASSPAGDHLLAGAGNEQF
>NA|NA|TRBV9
ASGGDTIY
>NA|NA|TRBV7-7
ASSSTGGEQY
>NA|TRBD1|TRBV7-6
ASSYYRGPASEQF
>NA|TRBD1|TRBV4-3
ASSQDEGAAYSPLH
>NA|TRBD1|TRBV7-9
ASSLVGQGEKLF
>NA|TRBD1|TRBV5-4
ASSLGTGALRYNSPLH
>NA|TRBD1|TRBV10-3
AISAGGTEAF
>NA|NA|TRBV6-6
ASRSVGAATNEKLF
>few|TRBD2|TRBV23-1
ASSQPLGVAGTDTQY
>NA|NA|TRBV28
ASTLRESEAF
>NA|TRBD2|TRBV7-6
ASSFRPSGSTGELF
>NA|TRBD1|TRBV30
AWGQGLNTEAF
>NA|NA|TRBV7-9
ASSLPEGAQDTQY
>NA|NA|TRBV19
ASSIPGGKTQY
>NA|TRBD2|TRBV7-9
ASSSTSGDQETQY
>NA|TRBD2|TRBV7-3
ANSLGASGYEQY
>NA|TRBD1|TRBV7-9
ASSFEGGAEQY
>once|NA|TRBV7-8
ASSLGRLIVADTQY
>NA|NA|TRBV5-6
ASSLGPYSNQPQH
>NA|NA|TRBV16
ASSQSPGGGNQPQH
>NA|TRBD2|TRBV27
ASSSPTSGRPNEQF
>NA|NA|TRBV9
ASSSAGAKNIQY
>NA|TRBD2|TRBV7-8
ASSLVAGGTETYEQY
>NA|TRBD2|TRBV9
ASSPESGGAFEQY
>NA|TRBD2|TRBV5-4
ASSAGLDNTGELF
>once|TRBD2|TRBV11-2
ASSLGAREVFGELF
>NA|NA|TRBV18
ASSPPLGTVGSYEQY
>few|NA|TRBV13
ASTIAGARDGYT
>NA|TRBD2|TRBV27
ASSPGTSGGLIYEQY
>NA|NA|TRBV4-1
ASSQDPEGHYGYT
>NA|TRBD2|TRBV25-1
ASSESGSGPYEQY
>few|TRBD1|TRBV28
ASSFSTGAYQPQH
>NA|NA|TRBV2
ASSEYSSTGELF
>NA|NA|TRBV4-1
ASSRHPGTNTGELF
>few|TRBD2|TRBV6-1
AAEGNTRGGEQY
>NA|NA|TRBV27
ASSLSRAIGELF
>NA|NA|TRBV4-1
ASSRSEGSPKVQY
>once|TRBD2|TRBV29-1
SVGLAGRIGELF
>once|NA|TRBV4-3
ASSHDRGSYEQY
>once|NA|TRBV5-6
ASSSYKGGAYEQY
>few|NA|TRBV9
ASSVEGAFNQPQH
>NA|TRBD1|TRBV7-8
ASSLVLGGQGGGYEQY
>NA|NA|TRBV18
ASSYSGETQY
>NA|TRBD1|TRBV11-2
ASSPTGGLQETQY